The 15 T cell receptor beta chains presented below share a single source sample, sequenced in a study of blood T cell repertoires in COVID-19 (dated by TCRdb to about 2020). Receptor libraries were prepared by the immunoSEQ multiplex PCR assay. TCRdb limited this immuneACCESS table to in-frame rearrangements with V and J called. A share of clones is missing; checked studies link under half to unresolved V genes, and the rest is unexplained. The sample has 150,000 to 200,000 clones on record, approximately 82% of them singletons. The ten most abundant clones make up 17% of the sample. Sequences were obtained from PBMCs or T cells enriched from blood (not recorded which). These receptors originate from a woman aged 45-59 years who had recovered from COVID-19.

This chain connects TRBV19 to TRBJ2-3, with D uncertain. This CDR3 is built from 13 residues. Germline CDR1 is LNHDA and CDR2 is SQIVND (reference sequence). The V gene lost 3 bases and the J gene lost 5 bases, with 9 bases spanning the gap. CDR3: CASSMRSGDTQYF. The CDR3 DNA sequence: TGTGCCAGTAGTATGCGATCGGGAGATACGCAGTATTTT.

The chain couples TRBV28 to TRBJ2-3, with TRBD1 identical over 7 bases. The V gene end was trimmed by 10 bases and the J gene end by 8 bases; junction bases not matched to a gene: 18. CDR3 length: 15 amino acids. Germline loops: CDR1 MDHEN, CDR2 SYDVKM. The CDR3 protein is CATAPQGLLQGTQYF. The CDR3 DNA follows: TGTGCCACCGCCCCACAGGGGCTCCTCCAGGGTACGCAGTATTTT.

The chain carries TRBV5-6 and TRBJ2-4; 7 bases align to TRBD1. After removal of 3 bases from V and 5 bases from J, the junction contained 2 bases not matched to a gene. CDR3 length equals 13 residues. Germline-derived CDR1 and CDR2 are SGHDT and YYEEEE. CDR3 nucleotides: TGTGCCAGCAGCTCCGGGACAGAAAACATTCAGTACTTC. It yields the protein CASSSGTENIQYF.

On this clone: A junction boundary mismatches the germline segment, possibly from a read error. This CDR3 reads CASSPPLAEKVIF. The CDR3 DNA reads as TGTGCCAGCAGTCCCCCCCTAGCGGAGAAGGTAATCTTC. V usage is TRBV12-3 or TRBV12-4 and J usage is TRBJ2-1; TRBD2 aligns across 7 bases. This CDR3 has 13 residues.

The chain recombines TRBV19 with TRBJ2-5; D gene ambiguous. V lost 5 bases and J 5 bases, leaving 12 bases between the germline ends. This CDR3 is built from 13 residues. In germline, CDR1 is LNHDA, CDR2 SQIVND (reference sequence). The CDR3 region is CASSATRVETQYF. Here the CDR3 DNA reads TGTGCCAGTAGTGCCACTCGGGTGGAGACCCAGTACTTC.

The J gene is TRBJ2-3, the V gene TRBV5-1, with 15 bases matching TRBD2. With V trimmed by 4 bases and J by 1 base, 10 bases remained unmatched. Germline values: CDR1 SGHRS, CDR2 YFSETQ. This CDR3 is built from 19 residues. This CDR3 reads CASSTGLAGGVDGTDTQYF. The CDR3 DNA reads as TGCGCCAGCAGCACCGGACTAGCGGGAGGGGTGGACGGCACAGATACGCAGTATTTT.

This clone was recorded once. CDR3: CASRGGLAPGLPQHF. In DNA form, the CDR3 reads TGTGCCAGCAGGGGCGGTCTAGCGCCGGGGTTGCCCCAGCATTTT. The chain recombines TRBV2 with TRBJ1-5; D is uncertain. Germline V lookup: CDR1 SNHLY, CDR2 FYNNEI. V lost 6 bases, J lost 9 bases, and 21 bases lay in between. The CDR3 sequence is 15 residues long.

This chain links TRBV5-4 with TRBJ2-1; 12 positions match TRBD2. V lost 4 bases to trimming and J lost 5 bases; unmatched junction nucleotides: 4. Germline V CDR1 and CDR2: SGHNT, YYREEE (reference sequence). The CDR3 covers 15 residues. CDR3 sequence (DNA): TGTGCCAGCAGCAAGGGACTAGCGGGCAACAATGAGCAGTTCTTC. This sequence encodes CASSKGLAGNNEQFF.

The chain combines TRBV5-6 with TRBJ2-3; 9 bases map to TRBD2. V shed 1 base and J 8 bases; nucleotides not matched to a gene: 2. This CDR3 has 13 amino acids. Germline CDR1 is SGHDT and CDR2 is YYEEEE. CDR3 DNA: TGTGCCAGCAGCTTGATTAGCGGGAGTACGCAGTATTTT. Residues: CASSLISGSTQYF.

This chain joins TRBV7-9 and TRBJ1-2; a possible D gene is TRBD1 (6 bases). Germline CDR1 is SEHNR and CDR2 is FQNEAQ (reference sequence). CDR3 size: 15 residues. The V end lost 2 bases, the J end lost 4 bases, and 14 bases lay between the germline ends. CDR3 protein: CASSLKQGSSYGYTF. In nucleotides, the CDR3 is TGTGCCAGCAGCTTAAAACAGGGTTCCAGCTATGGCTACACCTTC.

The chain couples TRBV10-3 to TRBJ1-4, with a weak D call TRBD1 (6 bases). Germline values: CDR1 ENHRY, CDR2 SYGVKD. V was pared by 10 bases and J by 4 bases, with 13 bases between. The CDR3 has 13 residues. The CDR3 DNA reads TGTGCCAGCTCCGGGACAATTAATGAAAAACTGTTTTTT. Its protein product is CASSGTINEKLFF.

The V gene is TRBV18, the J gene TRBJ1-2; 7 bases line up with TRBD1. The CDR3 consists of 13 residues. Germline V CDR1 and CDR2: KGHSH, LQKENI. V dropped 5 bases and J dropped 8; count of bases not matched to a gene: 8. The CDR3: CASSNDRAFGYTF. CDR3 DNA: TGTGCCAGCTCAAACGACAGGGCTTTCGGCTACACCTTC.

The chain recombines TRBV19 with TRBJ2-7; 11 bases match TRBD1. The CDR3 covers 14 residues. Germline V gives CDR1 LNHDA, CDR2 SQIVND (reference sequence). V dropped 5 bases and J dropped 7; count of bases not matched to a gene: 7. CDR3 sequence (DNA): TGTGCCAGTAGTGGACAGGGGGCCGCAAGGGAGCAGTACTTC. It codes for CASSGQGAAREQYF.

The chain carries TRBV7-3 and TRBJ1-2, with D uncertain. CDR1 and CDR2 (germline): SGHTA, FQGTGA. V lost 1 base, J lost 3 bases, and 6 bases lay in between. This CDR3 has 13 residues. CDR3 nucleotides: TGTGCCAGCAGCTTAAGGGGAGACTATGGCTACACCTTC. It is translated as CASSLRGDYGYTF.

The V and J genes are TRBV4-3 and TRBJ2-7; TRBD2 matches 8 bases. The CDR3 runs to 18 residues. Germline V lookup: CDR1 LGHNA, CDR2 YSLEER. The V segment lost 2 bases and the J segment 4 bases; nucleotides outside the gene matches: 16. CDR3 sequence: CASSQFHAGAGEGYEQYF. CDR3 nucleotide sequence: TGCGCCAGCAGCCAATTCCATGCAGGAGCGGGAGAGGGGTACGAGCAGTACTTC.